These 32 T cell receptor beta chains were all obtained from the same sample, sequenced in a study of cytomegalovirus exposure and HLA in healthy donors. The PCR had 60 Vbeta and 13 Jbeta primers. Some clones are missing from TCRdb's copy, which holds only in-frame ones; the method was immunoSEQ multiplex PCR. The table shows more than 110,000 clones, with around 75% occurring only once. Sequencing was done on a sample of PBMCs. Receptors originate from a female donor in good health and CMV-seronegative.

The V call is TRBV9, the J call TRBJ2-7; 10 positions agree with TRBD2. The CDR3 consists of 15 residues. Looked up from germline, CDR1 is SGDLS and CDR2 is YYNGEE. V gave up 0 bases and J gave up 2 bases; unmatched junction bases: 2. CDR3 protein: CASSVEGLAAYEQYF. The CDR3 DNA sequence: TGTGCCAGCAGCGTAGAAGGACTAGCGGCCTACGAGCAGTACTTC.

This rearrangement joins TRBV18 to TRBJ1-5; possibly TRBD1 for D (5 bases). This CDR3 has 14 amino acids. V lost 1 base and J 7 bases, leaving 11 bases between the germline ends. Germline V gene data show CDR1 as KGHSH and CDR2 as LQKENI. The CDR3 coding sequence is TGTGCCAGCTCACCACAACTCGGGGGACAGCCCCAGCATTTT. It yields the protein CASSPQLGGQPQHF.

V usage is TRBV5-4 and J usage is TRBJ1-5, with 7 bases fitting TRBD1. Germline CDR1 and CDR2: SGHNT and YYREEE (reference sequence). Trimming took 1 base from V and 6 from J; bases not matched to a gene: 1. This CDR3 is built from 13 residues. This chain's CDR3 is CASSLKGAQPQHF. The CDR3 region has the DNA TGTGCCAGCAGCTTGAAGGGGGCTCAGCCCCAGCATTTT.

This rearrangement joins TRBV18 to TRBJ2-7; TRBD2 might be the D (7 bases). V gave up 0 bases and J gave up 1 base, with 10 bases separating them. Germline CDR1 and CDR2: KGHSH and LQKENI. CDR3 size: 15 residues. The CDR3 here is CASSPPAGASYEQYF. The CDR3 DNA sequence: TGTGCCAGCTCACCACCGGCGGGGGCATCCTACGAGCAGTACTTC.

The CDR3 region is CASSIAGDRVYEQYF. In DNA form, the CDR3 reads TGTGCCAGCAGCATAGCAGGGGACAGGGTTTACGAGCAGTACTTC. The chain links TRBV11-2 to TRBJ2-7; 9 bases map to TRBD1. J was trimmed by 4 bases and V by 5 bases; bases with no gene match: 9. The V gene's germline CDR1 is SGHAT and CDR2 FQNNGV. This CDR3 contains 15 residues. The full variable domain, its missing parts supplied by reference TRBV11-2 and TRBJ2-7, is EAGVAQSPRYKIIEKRQSVAFWCNPISGHATLYWYQQILGQGPKLLIQFQNNGVVDDSQLPKDRFSAERLKGVDSTLKIQPAKLEDSAVYLCASSIAGDRVYEQYFGPGTRLTVT.

This clone was observed a few times. The chain has TRBV19 and TRBJ1-1, with D uncertain. V was shortened by 10 bases and J by 3 bases, with 24 bases between the two germline ends. Germline values: CDR1 LNHDA, CDR2 SQIVND (reference sequence). This CDR3 contains 16 residues. In nucleotides, the CDR3 is TGTGCCACCAGCGGCTGGACCTCGCGTGGGCACACTGAAGCTTTCTTT. Translation gives CATSGWTSRGHTEAFF.

The chain has TRBV15 and TRBJ2-5; weak D call: TRBD2 (7 bases). V shed 0 bases and J shed 5 bases, with 10 bases lying between them. Germline V gene data show CDR1 as LNHNV and CDR2 as YYDKDF (reference sequence). The CDR3 consists of 14 residues. In nucleotides, the CDR3 is TGTGCCACCAGCAGAGATGAGGGGGGGGAGACCCAGTACTTC. Its translation is CATSRDEGGETQYF. The whole variable domain, filled in from reference TRBV15 and TRBJ2-5, reads DAMVIQNPRYQVTQFGKPVTLSCSQTLNHNVMYWYQQKSSQAPKLLFHYYDKDFNNEADTPDNFQSRRPNTSFCFLDIRSPGLGDTAMYLCATSRDEGGETQYFGPGTRLLVL.

The chain carries TRBV9 and TRBJ1-2, with D tentatively TRBD1 (6 bases). The CDR3 extends over 12 amino acids. V was trimmed by 6 bases and J by 2 bases, leaving 8 bases between them. Germline loops: CDR1 SGDLS, CDR2 YYNGEE. CDR3 in DNA: TGTGCCAGCATGGACAGAAACTATGGCTACACCTTC. Protein product: CASMDRNYGYTF.

This clone was seen just once. The CDR3 sequence is CASSFSLRDEQFF. DNA of the CDR3: TGTGCCAGCAGTTTTTCCCTCAGGGATGAGCAGTTCTTC. This chain joins TRBV28 and TRBJ2-1; the D gene is possibly TRBD1 (5 bases). Trimming pared 3 bases from V and 8 bases from J, leaving 11 bases between. This CDR3 comprises 13 residues. CDR1 and CDR2 (germline): MDHEN, SYDVKM.

Concerning this clone itself: Mismatch with germline at one junction end may stem from a read error. V usage is TRBV7-2 and J usage is TRBJ2-7; no firm D call. CDR3 length: 13 amino acids. Germline loops: CDR1 SGHTA, CDR2 FQGNSA. Here the CDR3 reads CASSSTGSYEQYF. The DNA for the CDR3 is TGTGCCAGCAGCTCGACTGGCTCCTACGAACAGTACTTC.

The CDR3 loop reads CASSFRPYRESEAYEQYF. CDR3 bases: TGTGCCAGCAGCTTCCGGCCCTACAGGGAGTCTGAGGCCTACGAGCAGTACTTC. The genes are TRBV7-9 and TRBJ2-7; D is perhaps TRBD1 (6 bases). The CDR3 has 18 residues. Per the germline V gene, CDR1 is SEHNR and CDR2 is FQNEAQ (reference sequence). Trimming cost V 3 bases and J 2 bases, with 23 bases left between them.

The J gene is TRBJ2-5, the V gene TRBV28; D is perhaps TRBD2 (7 bases). Germline V gives CDR1 MDHEN, CDR2 SYDVKM. The CDR3 spans 15 residues. The ends were cut back, 6 bases at V and 5 bases at J, with 19 bases in the middle. The CDR3 is CASSRRRGANETQYF. The DNA for the CDR3 is TGTGCCAGCAGCCGCCGCCGGGGGGCTAACGAGACCCAGTACTTC.

This chain connects TRBV2 to TRBJ2-1; D is undetermined. Trimming stripped 6 bases from V and 8 bases from J, with 8 bases between. The CDR3 runs to 11 residues. Germline values: CDR1 SNHLY, CDR2 FYNNEI. CDR3 protein: CASSVEDEQFF. The CDR3, as DNA: TGTGCCAGCAGCGTAGAGGATGAGCAGTTCTTC. Together with reference TRBV2 and TRBJ2-1, the CDR3 gives the full variable domain: EPEVTQTPSHQVTQMGQEVILRCVPISNHLYFYWYRQILGQKVEFLVSFYNNEISEKSEIFDDQFSVERPDGSNFTLKIRSTKLEDSAMYFCASSVEDEQFFGPGTRLTVL.

The gene calls are TRBV1 and TRBJ2-5; the tabulated D call, TRBD1, remains unverified against the DNA. TRBV1 is listed as a pseudogene. The CDR3 has 14 residues. Written as DNA, the CDR3 is TGCACCAGCAGCCAAGAAGACACCGAAGAGACCCAGTACTTC. It translates to CTSSQEDTEETQYF.

The chain uses TRBV5-1 and TRBJ2-3, with D possibly matching TRBD1 (5 bases). Germline loops: CDR1 SGHRS, CDR2 YFSETQ. The length of the CDR3 is 16 residues. V shed 0 bases and J shed 0 bases, with 11 bases lying between them. The CDR3 is CASSLGGVFSTDTQYF. CDR3 bases: TGCGCCAGCAGCTTGGGGGGCGTTTTTAGCACAGATACGCAGTATTTT.

The V gene is TRBV28, the J gene TRBJ2-6, with D perhaps TRBD2 (5 bases). CDR1 is MDHEN, CDR2 SYDVKM, per germline. The CDR3 length is 14 residues. V shed 8 bases and J shed 0 bases, with 8 bases lying between them. CDR3 sequence: CASEGFSGANVLTF. CDR3 nucleotides: TGTGCCAGCGAGGGCTTCTCTGGGGCCAACGTCCTGACTTTC.

The chain joins TRBV6-5 to TRBJ1-1, with D perhaps TRBD1 (5 bases). Trimming left V 1 base short and J 6 bases short, with 12 bases between. Looked up from germline, CDR1 is MNHEY and CDR2 is SVGAGI. The CDR3 is 14 amino acids. CDR3 coding DNA: TGTGCCAGCAGTTACTTCTACGGGGACTCTGAAGCTTTCTTT. It translates to CASSYFYGDSEAFF.

The gene calls are TRBV27 and TRBJ2-7; D gene unclear. The CDR3 runs 13 residues. Germline V lookup: CDR1 MNHEY, CDR2 SMNVEV (reference sequence). Trimming stripped 5 bases from V and 4 bases from J, with 12 bases between. The DNA of the CDR3 is TGTGCCAGCAGTCCACTCGACACGTACGAGCAGTACTTC. Translating gives CASSPLDTYEQYF.

The chain carries TRBV14 and TRBJ2-1; 10 bases agree with TRBD2. The CDR3 consists of 16 residues. The J segment lost 9 bases and the V segment lost 0 bases, leaving 8 bases of the junction unmatched. From germline, CDR1 is SGHDN and CDR2 FVKESK. The CDR3 protein is CASSQDLLAGDGEQFF. DNA for the CDR3: TGTGCCAGCAGCCAAGATCTCCTAGCGGGAGATGGTGAGCAGTTCTTC.

CDR3 DNA: TGCGCCAGCAGCTTGGCCCCTACAGGGGCCGCTCAAGAGACCCAGTACTTC. As protein: CASSLAPTGAAQETQYF. This rearrangement joins TRBV5-1 to TRBJ2-5; 7 nucleotides match TRBD1. Germline V gene lookup returns CDR1 SGHRS and CDR2 YFSETQ. CDR3 size: 17 residues. With V trimmed by 0 bases and J by 2 bases, 10 bases remained unmatched.

The J gene is TRBJ2-7, the V gene TRBV28; perhaps TRBD1 as D (6 bases). The CDR3 loop spans 15 amino acids. The V end was cut by 7 bases, the J end by 6 bases, with 22 bases between. Per the germline V gene, CDR1 is MDHEN and CDR2 is SYDVKM. The CDR3 DNA follows: TGTGCCAGCAAAGGGTATGGGGGCAGTCGATCCGAGCAGTACTTC. It codes for CASKGYGGSRSEQYF.

The V gene is TRBV6-1, the J gene TRBJ1-1; 9 bases are a match to TRBD1. Germline trimming cut 4 bases from V and 3 bases from J; bases unmatched to any gene: 0. This CDR3 is 13 amino acids long. The germline gives CDR1 MNHNS, CDR2 SASEGT. The CDR3 loop reads CASSGDRDTEAFF. DNA for the CDR3: TGTGCCAGCAGTGGGGACAGGGACACTGAAGCTTTCTTT.

The V gene is TRBV28, the J gene TRBJ2-5, with 8 bases matching TRBD2. After removal of 4 bases from V and 5 bases from J, the junction contained 6 bases not matched to a gene. The CDR3 is 14 amino acids. Germline CDR1 MDHEN, CDR2 SYDVKM. As DNA, the CDR3 is TGTGCCAGCAGTTCACGGACGGGAGGGGAGACCCAGTACTTC. Its protein product is CASSSRTGGETQYF.

This chain links TRBV7-9 with TRBJ2-2, with TRBD2 matching over 12 bases. V was clipped by 7 bases and J by 9 bases; unmatched bases: 6. This CDR3 is 14 amino acids long. Germline V lookup: CDR1 SEHNR, CDR2 FQNEAQ (reference sequence). The CDR3 spells CASTLAGGPRELFF. CDR3 DNA: TGTGCCAGCACCCTAGCGGGAGGGCCTAGGGAGCTGTTTTTT.

This chain connects TRBV27 to TRBJ2-2; D not certain. This CDR3 has 16 amino acids. Per the germline V gene, CDR1 is MNHEY and CDR2 is SMNVEV (reference sequence). V lost 6 bases to trimming and J lost 1 base, with 15 bases between them. CDR3 amino acids: CASSPEWLGNTGELFF. Written as DNA, the CDR3 is TGTGCCAGCAGCCCGGAGTGGCTAGGGAACACCGGGGAGCTGTTTTTT.

This clone was recorded a few times. The chain employs TRBV5-1 and TRBJ2-7; D is unresolved. V was shortened by 0 bases and J by 6 bases, with 16 bases between the two germline ends. The CDR3 extends over 15 amino acids. Germline CDR1 reads SGHRS; CDR2 reads YFSETQ. The CDR3 is CASSLASPPPLEQYF. Here the CDR3 DNA reads TGCGCCAGCAGCTTGGCTTCCCCTCCCCCTCTCGAGCAGTACTTC.

This clone occurred once. This chain uses TRBV28 with TRBJ2-1, with a possible D match to TRBD2 (6 bases). Germline V gives CDR1 MDHEN, CDR2 SYDVKM. CDR3 length: 16 amino acids. The germline V and J ends were trimmed by 2 bases and 0 bases, with 11 bases remaining between them. The CDR3 region is CASSLGTLYSYNEQFF. The CDR3 DNA sequence: TGTGCCAGCAGTTTAGGGACTTTATACTCCTACAATGAGCAGTTCTTC.

The chain couples TRBV11-2 to TRBJ2-1, with D maybe TRBD1 (5 bases). V lost 7 bases to trimming and J lost 4 bases, with 20 bases between them. Germline CDR1 is SGHAT and CDR2 is FQNNGV. The CDR3 runs 16 residues. The CDR3 DNA reads TGTGCCAGCAACAACCCGATCCAGGGAAGGTACAATGAGCAGTTCTTC. Translated: CASNNPIQGRYNEQFF.

This clone was detected only a few times. This sequence joins TRBV4-1 and TRBJ1-2; D unclear. The CDR3 totals 13 residues. Looked up from germline, CDR1 is MGHRA and CDR2 is YSYEKL. The V end lost 1 base, the J end lost 0 bases, and 3 bases lay between the germline ends. The CDR3 nucleotides read TGCGCCAGCAGCCAAGGAGCTAACTATGGCTACACCTTC. Its protein is CASSQGANYGYTF.

V and J are TRBV7-9 and TRBJ2-1; unclear D gene. From germline, CDR1 is SEHNR and CDR2 FQNEAQ (reference sequence). The CDR3 runs to 15 residues. V shed 0 bases and J shed 0 bases, with 6 bases lying between them. CDR3 coding DNA: TGTGCCAGCAGCTTAGCGTCTTACTCCTACAATGAGCAGTTCTTC. This translates into CASSLASYSYNEQFF.

The chain employs TRBV13 and TRBJ2-2, with 7 nucleotides matching TRBD1. The junction had 15 bases not matched to a gene; V was cut back by 4 bases and J by 4 bases. CDR3 length equals 18 residues. Germline V gene lookup returns CDR1 PRHDT and CDR2 FYEKMQ (reference sequence). This CDR3 is CASSSSRQGSKGTGELFF. Written as DNA, the CDR3 is TGTGCCAGCAGCTCAAGCCGACAGGGAAGTAAAGGCACCGGGGAGCTGTTTTTT.

The chain couples TRBV5-4 to TRBJ1-3; no reliable D call. This CDR3 spans 16 amino acids. Germline CDR1 is SGHNT and CDR2 is YYREEE (reference sequence). V lost 0 bases to trimming and J lost 4 bases, with 14 bases between them. CDR3 sequence (DNA): TGTGCCAGCAGCTTGGGTAGCTTGGCCGGCGGAAACACCATATATTTT. It yields the protein CASSLGSLAGGNTIYF.